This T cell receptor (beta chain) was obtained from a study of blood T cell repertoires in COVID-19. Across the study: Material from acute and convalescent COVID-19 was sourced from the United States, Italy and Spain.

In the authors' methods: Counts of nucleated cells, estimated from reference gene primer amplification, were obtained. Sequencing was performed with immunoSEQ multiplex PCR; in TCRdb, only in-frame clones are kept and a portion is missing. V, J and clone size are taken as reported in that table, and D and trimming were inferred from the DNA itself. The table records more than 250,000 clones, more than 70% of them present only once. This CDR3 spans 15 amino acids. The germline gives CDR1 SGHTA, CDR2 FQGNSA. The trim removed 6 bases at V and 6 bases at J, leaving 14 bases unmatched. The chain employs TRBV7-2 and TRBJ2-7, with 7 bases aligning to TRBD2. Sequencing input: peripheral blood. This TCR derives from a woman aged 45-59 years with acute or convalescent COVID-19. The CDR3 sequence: CASRAVQTSSAEQYF. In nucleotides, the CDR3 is TGTGCCAGCAGGGCGGTACAGACTAGCTCGGCCGAGCAGTACTTC.